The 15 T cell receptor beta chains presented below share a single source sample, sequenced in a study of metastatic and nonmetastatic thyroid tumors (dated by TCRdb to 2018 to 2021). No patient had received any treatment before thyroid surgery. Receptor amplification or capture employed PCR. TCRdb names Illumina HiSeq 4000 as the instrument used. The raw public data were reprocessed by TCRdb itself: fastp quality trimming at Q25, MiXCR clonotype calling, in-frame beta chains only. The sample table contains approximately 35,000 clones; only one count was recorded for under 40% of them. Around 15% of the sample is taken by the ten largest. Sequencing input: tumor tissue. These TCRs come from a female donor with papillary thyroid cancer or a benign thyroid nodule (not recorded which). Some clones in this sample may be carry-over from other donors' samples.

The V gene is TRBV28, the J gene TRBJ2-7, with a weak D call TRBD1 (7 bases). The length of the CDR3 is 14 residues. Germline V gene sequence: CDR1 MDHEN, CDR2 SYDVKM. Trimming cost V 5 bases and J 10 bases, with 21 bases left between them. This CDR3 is CASSPETGRQLQYF. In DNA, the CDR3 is TGTGCCAGCAGTCCGGAGACAGGGAGGCAGCTTCAGTACTTC.

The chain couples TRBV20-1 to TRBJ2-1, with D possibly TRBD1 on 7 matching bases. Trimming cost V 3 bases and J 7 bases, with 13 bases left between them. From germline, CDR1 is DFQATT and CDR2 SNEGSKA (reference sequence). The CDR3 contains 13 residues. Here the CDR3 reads CSARTGTLNEQFF. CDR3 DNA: TGCAGTGCTAGGACAGGGACTTTGAATGAGCAGTTCTTC.

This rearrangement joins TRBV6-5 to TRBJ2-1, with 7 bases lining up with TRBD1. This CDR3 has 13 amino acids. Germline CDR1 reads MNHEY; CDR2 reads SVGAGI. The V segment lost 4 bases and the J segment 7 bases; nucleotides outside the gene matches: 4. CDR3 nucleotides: TGTGCCAGCAGTTCCCTACAGGGGAATGAGCAGTTCTTC. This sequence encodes CASSSLQGNEQFF.

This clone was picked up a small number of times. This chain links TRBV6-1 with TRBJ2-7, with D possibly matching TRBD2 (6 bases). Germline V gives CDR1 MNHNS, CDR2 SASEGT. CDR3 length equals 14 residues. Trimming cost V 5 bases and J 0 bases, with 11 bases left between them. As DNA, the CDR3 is TGTGCCAGCAGTTCCGCCGGGGGCTCCTACGAGCAGTACTTC. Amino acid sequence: CASSSAGGSYEQYF.

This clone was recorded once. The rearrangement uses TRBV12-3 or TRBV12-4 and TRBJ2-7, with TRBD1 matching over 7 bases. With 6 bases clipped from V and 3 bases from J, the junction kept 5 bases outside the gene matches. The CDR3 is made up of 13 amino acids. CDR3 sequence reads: CASSLGQNYEQYF. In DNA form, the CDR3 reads TGTGCCAGCAGCCTGGGACAGAACTACGAGCAGTACTTC.

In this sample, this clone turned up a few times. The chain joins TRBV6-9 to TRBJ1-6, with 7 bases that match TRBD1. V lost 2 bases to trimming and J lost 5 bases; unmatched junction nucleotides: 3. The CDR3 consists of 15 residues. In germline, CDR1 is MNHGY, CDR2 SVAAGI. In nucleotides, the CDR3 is TGTGCCAGCAGTTATATGGGACAGAATAATTCACCCCTCCACTTT. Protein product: CASSYMGQNNSPLHF.

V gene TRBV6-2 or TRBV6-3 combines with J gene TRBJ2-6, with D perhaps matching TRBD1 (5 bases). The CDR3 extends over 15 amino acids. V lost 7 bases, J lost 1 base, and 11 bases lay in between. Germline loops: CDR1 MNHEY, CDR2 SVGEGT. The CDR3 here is CASTLTASGANVLTF. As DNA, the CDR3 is TGTGCCAGCACCTTGACAGCATCTGGGGCCAACGTCCTGACTTTC.

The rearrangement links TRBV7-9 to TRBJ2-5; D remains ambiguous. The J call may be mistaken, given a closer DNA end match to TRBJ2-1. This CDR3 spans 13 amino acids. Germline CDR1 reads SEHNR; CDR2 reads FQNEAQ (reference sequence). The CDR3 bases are TGTGCCAGCATGAATTTTCGCGGCAATGAGCAGTTCTTC. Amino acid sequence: CASMNFRGNEQFF.

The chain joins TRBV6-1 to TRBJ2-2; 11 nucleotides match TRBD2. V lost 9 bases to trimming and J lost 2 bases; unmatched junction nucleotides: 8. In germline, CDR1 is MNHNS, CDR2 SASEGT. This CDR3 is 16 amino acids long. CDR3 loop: CASYRLAGGNTGELFF. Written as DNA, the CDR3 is TGTGCCAGTTACCGCCTAGCGGGAGGAAACACCGGGGAGCTGTTTTTT.

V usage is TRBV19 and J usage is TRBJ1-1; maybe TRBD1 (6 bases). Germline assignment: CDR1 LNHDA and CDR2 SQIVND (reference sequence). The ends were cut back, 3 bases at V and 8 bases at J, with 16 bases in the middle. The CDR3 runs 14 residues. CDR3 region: CASSIGGLLGEAFF. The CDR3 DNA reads TGTGCCAGTAGTATTGGGGGCCTCCTCGGGGAAGCTTTCTTT.

For the CDR3, the DNA is TGTGCCAGCAGCGTAGAGCACAGCACAGATACGCAGTATTTT. The encoded protein is CASSVEHSTDTQYF. The chain has TRBV9 and TRBJ2-3; no clear D. Between the trimmed V and J ends, which lost 0 bases and 0 bases, there was a span of 5 bases. The germline V gene encodes CDR1 SGDLS and CDR2 YYNGEE. The CDR3 extends over 14 amino acids.

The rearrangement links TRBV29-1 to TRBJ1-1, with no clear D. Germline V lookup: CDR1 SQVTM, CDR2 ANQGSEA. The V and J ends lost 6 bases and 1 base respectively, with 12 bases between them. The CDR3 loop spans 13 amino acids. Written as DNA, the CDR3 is TGCAGCGTCTTATACGGGAGGAACACTGAAGCTTTCTTT. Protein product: CSVLYGRNTEAFF.

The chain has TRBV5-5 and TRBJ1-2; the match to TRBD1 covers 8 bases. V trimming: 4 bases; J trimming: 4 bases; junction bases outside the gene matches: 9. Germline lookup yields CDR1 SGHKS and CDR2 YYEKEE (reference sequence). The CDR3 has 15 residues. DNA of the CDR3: TGTGCCAGCAGCCGTTCAGGGGGCCTAGGCTATGGCTACACCTTC. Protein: CASSRSGGLGYGYTF.

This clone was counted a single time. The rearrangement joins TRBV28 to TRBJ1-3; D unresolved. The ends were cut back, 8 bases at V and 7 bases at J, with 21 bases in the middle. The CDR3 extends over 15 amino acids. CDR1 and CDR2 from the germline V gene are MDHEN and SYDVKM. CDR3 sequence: CASQSPGGSWNTIYF. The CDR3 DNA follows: TGTGCCAGCCAGTCACCCGGTGGTTCATGGAACACCATATATTTT.

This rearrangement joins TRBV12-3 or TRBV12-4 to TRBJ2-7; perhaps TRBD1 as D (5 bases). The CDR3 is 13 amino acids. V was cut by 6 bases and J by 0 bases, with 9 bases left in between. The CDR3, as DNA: TGTGCCAGCAGCCCACAGGTCTCCTACGAGCAGTACTTC. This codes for CASSPQVSYEQYF.